The clone carrying this T cell receptor beta chain occurred once. The target antigen is unknown. The source of the sample is a study of T cell repertoires in cytomegalovirus infection. TCRdb processed the reads anew with MiXCR; each CDR3 protein has one entry. Of under 850,000 distinct CDR3 sequences listed, 35% to 40% are singletons. The study, taken as a whole, reports: Cumulative public TCR beta family frequency identified CMV carriers with the relevant HLA.

CDR1 is LNHDA and CDR2 is SQIVND in the germline V gene (reference sequence). The CDR3 sequence is 16 residues long. With V trimmed by 5 bases and J by 2 bases, 7 bases remained unmatched. The sequencing input was PBMCs. The J gene is TRBJ2-3, the V gene TRBV19, with 10 bases identical to TRBD2. The clonotype was recovered from a human donor in good health (CMV status not recorded). Some clones in this sample may be carry-over from other donors' samples. CDR3 in amino acids: CASSALAGEYTDTQYF. Written as DNA, the CDR3 is TGTGCCAGTAGTGCCCTAGCGGGGGAGTACACAGATACGCAGTATTTT. The full variable domain, rest sourced from reference TRBV19 and TRBJ2-3, is DGGITQSPKYLFRKEGQNVTLSCEQNLNHDAMYWYRQDPGQGLRLIYYSQIVNDFQKGDIAEGYSVSREKKESFPLTVTSAQKNPTAFYLCASSALAGEYTDTQYFGPGTRLTVL.